Below, 32 T cell receptor beta chains from the same sample are listed, as sequenced in a study of blood T cells in healthy people across ages. Using a J-beta primer mix together with a sample-barcoded 5' primer, a second PCR was run for roughly 6 to 11 cycles. TCRdb passed the 5' RACE reads through MiXCR, listing each CDR3 protein once. The sample lists approximately 830,000 distinct CDR3 sequences; around 68% were seen once. Sequencing was done on a sample of blood. These TCRs come from a man younger than 40 in good health.

This chain's CDR3 is CASSQDHREDIQYF. The DNA of the CDR3 is TGCGCCAGCAGCCAAGATCACAGGGAGGACATTCAGTACTTC. The chain recombines TRBV4-3 with TRBJ2-4, with D perhaps assigned TRBD1 or TRBD2 (6 bases each). This CDR3 contains 14 residues. Germline assignment: CDR1 LGHNA and CDR2 YSLEER. V was clipped by 0 bases and J by 8 bases, with 11 bases between them.

This clonotype turned up a few times. The chain employs TRBV10-3 and TRBJ2-3; possible D gene TRBD1, 5 bases. This CDR3 spans 15 amino acids. Germline V gene data show CDR1 as ENHRY and CDR2 as SYGVKD. The V gene lost 6 bases and the J gene lost 2 bases, with 15 bases spanning the gap. The CDR3 loop is CAISDSGALTDTQYF. CDR3 sequence (DNA): TGTGCCATCAGCGATTCTGGGGCCCTCACAGATACGCAGTATTTT.

The chain joins TRBV5-1 to TRBJ2-7, with a possible D match to TRBD1 (6 bases). The CDR3 sequence is 13 residues long. Germline CDR1 SGHRS, CDR2 YFSETQ. The V end was cut by 1 base, the J end by 5 bases, with 10 bases between. The CDR3 reads CASSLIQGNEQYF. The CDR3, as DNA: TGCGCCAGCAGCTTGATACAGGGAAACGAGCAGTACTTC.

The sample holds a few counts of this clonotype. The V and J genes are TRBV6-1 and TRBJ2-6; D not resolved. V lost 7 bases and J lost 4, with 17 bases in between. CDR3 size: 16 residues. CDR1 and CDR2 (germline): MNHNS, SASEGT. CDR3 region: CASNPLGSAGANVLTF. CDR3 coding DNA: TGTGCCAGCAATCCCCTCGGGTCCGCCGGGGCCAACGTCCTGACTTTC.

Many counts were recorded for this clonotype. This chain uses TRBV18 with TRBJ1-1; 8 bases agree with TRBD1. CDR1 is KGHSH and CDR2 is LQKENI in the germline V gene. The CDR3 covers 12 residues. V was clipped by 0 bases and J by 11 bases; unmatched bases: 2. The CDR3 DNA is TGTGCCAGCTCACCACCGGACAGGGCGGCTTTCTTT. Protein product: CASSPPDRAAFF.

This clonotype came up a few times. The rearrangement joins TRBV12-3 or TRBV12-4 to TRBJ1-2; D unclear. The CDR3 is 14 amino acids. V lost 1 base and J lost 4, with 10 bases in between. The chain's CDR3 is CASSLGMESYGYTF. CDR3 DNA: TGTGCCAGCAGTTTAGGAATGGAGAGCTATGGCTACACCTTC.

This sequence joins TRBV12-3 or TRBV12-4 and TRBJ1-5; unclear D gene. V was shortened by 5 bases and J by 0 bases, with 5 bases between the two germline ends. This CDR3 has 13 amino acids. The CDR3 coding sequence is TGTGCCAGCAGTACAGATAGCAATCAGCCCCAGCATTTT. The encoded protein is CASSTDSNQPQHF.

The chain carries TRBV27 and TRBJ2-5, with D perhaps matching TRBD2 (6 bases). CDR1 is MNHEY and CDR2 is SMNVEV in the germline V gene (reference sequence). This CDR3 has 12 amino acids. V gave up 5 bases and J gave up 5 bases, with 9 bases separating them. The CDR3 bases are TGTGCCAGCAGTGGGACTGGGGAGACCCAGTACTTC. Residues: CASSGTGETQYF.

This clonotype was seen more than once but under ten times. The V gene is TRBV6-5, the J gene TRBJ2-7; the match to TRBD1 covers 12 bases. The V gene end was trimmed by 2 bases and the J gene end by 3 bases; junction bases not matched to a gene: 2. Germline assignment: CDR1 MNHEY and CDR2 SVGAGI. The CDR3 is made up of 15 amino acids. CDR3 residues: CASSYGTGGYYEQYF. The DNA for the CDR3 is TGTGCCAGCAGTTACGGGACAGGGGGCTACTACGAGCAGTACTTC.

This clonotype has a handful of counts. The genes are TRBV4-2 and TRBJ2-5; D is ambiguous. CDR3 length equals 14 residues. V was cut by 4 bases and J by 3 bases, with 12 bases left in between. Germline V gives CDR1 LGHNA, CDR2 YNFKEQ. CDR3 sequence reads: CASSPSRPKETQYF. CDR3 nucleotides: TGTGCCAGCAGCCCCTCTCGACCGAAAGAGACCCAGTACTTC.

The chain is built from TRBV7-8 and TRBJ2-1; 12 nucleotides agree with TRBD2. After removal of 3 bases from V and 1 base from J, the junction contained 10 bases not matched to a gene. Looked up from germline, CDR1 is SGHVS and CDR2 is FQNEAQ. CDR3 length: 19 residues. CDR3 region: CASSFPSGGAPKSYNEQFF. In DNA, the CDR3 is TGTGCCAGCAGCTTTCCTAGCGGGGGGGCCCCTAAATCCTACAATGAGCAGTTCTTC.

This clonotype was detected only a few times. The V gene is TRBV12-3 or TRBV12-4, the J gene TRBJ1-1; the D is unclear. V gave up 3 bases and J gave up 1 base, with 6 bases separating them. The CDR3 runs 13 residues. CDR3 coding DNA: TGTGCCAGCAGTTTGGAGGGGAACACTGAAGCTTTCTTT. This gives the protein CASSLEGNTEAFF.

This clonotype was seen a few times. The chain recombines TRBV4-2 with TRBJ2-3, with D uncertain. V lost 1 base and J lost 3, with 8 bases in between. The CDR3 contains 14 residues. The germline gives CDR1 LGHNA, CDR2 YNFKEQ. The CDR3 reads CASSQGSRTDTQYF. CDR3 sequence (DNA): TGTGCCAGCAGCCAAGGTAGCCGGACAGATACGCAGTATTTT.

The V gene is TRBV29-1, the J gene TRBJ2-7, with a tentative D call TRBD2 (5 bases). With 5 bases removed from V and 2 bases from J, the gap between germline ends came to 16 bases. The CDR3 has 14 amino acids. Germline-derived CDR1 and CDR2 are SQVTM and ANQGSEA. CDR3 DNA: TGCAGCGTTTATTTCGAGGACTCAACCTACGAGCAGTACTTC. This gives the protein CSVYFEDSTYEQYF.

The chain joins TRBV7-2 to TRBJ2-3; 9 nucleotides match TRBD2. The CDR3 spans 18 residues. Germline V gives CDR1 SGHTA, CDR2 FQGNSA. J gave up 1 base and V 5 bases, and 13 bases lay outside the gene matches. The DNA for the CDR3 is TGTGCCAGCAGCAGATCGGCGGGGGGGCCGGTCGGCACAGATACGCAGTATTTT. Translation: CASSRSAGGPVGTDTQYF.

The V and J genes are TRBV6-2 or TRBV6-3 and TRBJ2-7; D not certain. Trimming stripped 0 bases from V and 2 bases from J, with 14 bases between. Germline V CDR1 and CDR2: MNHEY, SVGEGT. The CDR3 is 16 amino acids. The CDR3, as DNA: TGTGCCAGCAGTTACTCCTTTAACATTGAGGCCTACGAGCAGTACTTC. Translation gives CASSYSFNIEAYEQYF.

This clonotype was detected a few times. V usage is TRBV12-3 or TRBV12-4 and J usage is TRBJ2-7, with D uncertain. The CDR3 loop spans 15 amino acids. The V end was cut by 1 base, the J end by 0 bases, with 10 bases between. This chain's CDR3 is CASSLVLSGSYEQYF. The CDR3 DNA reads as TGTGCCAGCAGTTTAGTTTTATCGGGCTCCTACGAGCAGTACTTC.

V is TRBV20-1 and J is TRBJ2-4, with a tentative D call TRBD1 (5 bases). The DNA end is a closer match to TRBJ2-7, so the J assignment may be wrong. CDR1 is DFQATT and CDR2 is SNEGSKA in the germline V gene (reference sequence). The CDR3 loop spans 14 amino acids. This chain's CDR3 is CSARDPDSTYEQYF. Written as DNA, the CDR3 is TGCAGTGCTAGAGACCCCGACAGCACCTACGAGCAGTACTTC.

The chain joins TRBV5-1 to TRBJ1-2; unclear D gene. The CDR3 sequence is 13 residues long. The V and J ends lost 4 bases and 8 bases respectively, with 15 bases between them. The germline gives CDR1 SGHRS, CDR2 YFSETQ. The CDR3 nucleotides are TGCGCCAGCAGCGCGGACGGTGGAGGGGGCTACACCTTC. It is translated as CASSADGGGGYTF.

This clonotype was detected a few times. The chain recombines TRBV20-1 with TRBJ1-2; weak D call: TRBD1 (6 bases). V dropped 1 base and J dropped 4 bases, with 10 bases sitting between them. The germline CDR1 and CDR2 sequences are DFQATT and SNEGSKA (reference sequence). The CDR3 runs to 13 residues. As DNA, the CDR3 is TGCAGTGCTAGAGCCGGGACACTCTATGGCTACACCTTC. Amino acid sequence: CSARAGTLYGYTF.

The chain recombines TRBV9 with TRBJ2-4, with 9 bases matching TRBD2. The J call is doubtful: the DNA matches TRBJ2-7 better. The CDR3 has 15 amino acids. Germline-derived CDR1 and CDR2 are SGDLS and YYNGEE. Written as DNA, the CDR3 is TGTGCCAGCAGCCAGCTCCCGACTAGCGGCTACGAGCAGTACTTC. Translated, it gives CASSQLPTSGYEQYF.

A remark on this clonotype: The junction departs from germline at one end; a sequencing error may be responsible. The chain combines TRBV25-1 with TRBJ2-2; possible D gene TRBD1, 6 bases. The CDR3 has 17 residues. Germline V gene data show CDR1 as MGHDK and CDR2 as SYGVNS. The CDR3 sequence: CASSESPRRGFTGELFF. The CDR3 region has the DNA TGTGCTAGCAGTGAATCCCCCCGCAGGGGTTTCACCGGGGAGCTGTTTTTT.

V usage is TRBV29-1 and J usage is TRBJ2-3, with no clear D. V dropped 4 bases and J dropped 4 bases, with 12 bases sitting between them. The germline gives CDR1 SQVTM, CDR2 ANQGSEA. This CDR3 is 13 amino acids long. The CDR3 DNA sequence: TGCAGCGTTGGAAGTCGGAGCCCAGATACGCAGTATTTT. Translation gives CSVGSRSPDTQYF.

V is TRBV12-3 or TRBV12-4 and J is TRBJ2-3; TRBD2 matches at 10 bases. V lost 5 bases and J lost 5; bases outside the gene matches: 10. The CDR3 loop spans 16 amino acids. CDR3 bases: TGTGCCAGCAGTAACCTAGCGGGGGATGGGGGAGATACGCAGTATTTT. Translated, it gives CASSNLAGDGGDTQYF.

The rearrangement uses TRBV20-1 and TRBJ2-7; 8 nucleotides match TRBD2. CDR3 length: 14 residues. The J segment lost 3 bases and the V segment lost 2 bases, leaving 6 bases of the junction unmatched. Germline assignment: CDR1 DFQATT and CDR2 SNEGSKA (reference sequence). The CDR3 spells CSARRLAGGYEQYF. In DNA, the CDR3 is TGCAGTGCTAGAAGGTTGGCGGGGGGCTACGAGCAGTACTTC.

This sequence joins TRBV10-3 and TRBJ2-4; 8 nucleotides agree with TRBD2. Germline-derived CDR1 and CDR2 are ENHRY and SYGVKD. This CDR3 spans 11 amino acids. The V gene end was trimmed by 7 bases and the J gene end by 13 bases; junction bases not matched to a gene: 6. CDR3 residues: CAITVGGEQYF. CDR3 in DNA: TGTGCCATCACGGTCGGGGGGGAGCAGTACTTC.

The chain is built from TRBV29-1 and TRBJ2-5; the match to TRBD1 covers 8 bases. Germline V gene sequence: CDR1 SQVTM, CDR2 ANQGSEA. Germline trimming cut 7 bases from V and 2 bases from J; bases unmatched to any gene: 12. This CDR3 has 15 residues. CDR3: CSAARSGTGQETQYF. The DNA for the CDR3 is TGCAGCGCGGCACGATCCGGGACAGGACAAGAGACCCAGTACTTC.

The V call is TRBV6-1, the J call TRBJ2-7; 13 nucleotides line up with TRBD2. Per the germline V gene, CDR1 is MNHNS and CDR2 is SASEGT. Unmatched junction bases numbered 11, after V lost 5 bases and J lost 4 bases. The length of the CDR3 is 17 residues. The CDR3 DNA is TGTGCCAGCAGTCGAACTAGCGGGGGGGCCCAAGGGTACGAGCAGTACTTC. Protein: CASSRTSGGAQGYEQYF.

This chain links TRBV4-3 with TRBJ2-1; 9 bases match TRBD2. CDR1 is LGHNA, CDR2 YSLEER, per germline. The CDR3 extends over 18 amino acids. V shed 0 bases, J shed 7 bases, and the junction held 13 bases outside the gene matches. The CDR3 sequence is CASSQDDESGGPGNEQFF. The CDR3 DNA reads TGCGCCAGCAGCCAAGACGATGAAAGCGGGGGGCCGGGGAATGAGCAGTTCTTC.

This clonotype was seen only a few times. V and J are TRBV14 and TRBJ1-2, with D unresolved. CDR3 size: 17 residues. Trimming removed 0 bases from V and 6 bases from J, with 20 bases in between. Per the germline V gene, CDR1 is SGHDN and CDR2 is FVKESK. The CDR3: CASSQDQPYRADHGYTF. The DNA for the CDR3 is TGTGCCAGCAGCCAAGACCAACCCTATCGGGCAGATCATGGCTACACCTTC.

The gene calls are TRBV6-5 and TRBJ2-4; D is possibly TRBD1 or TRBD2 (6 bases each). This CDR3 is built from 15 residues. CDR1 and CDR2 (germline): MNHEY, SVGAGI. The V end was cut by 0 bases, the J end by 4 bases, with 10 bases between. The CDR3 region has the DNA TGTGCCAGCAGTTACTCGAGGGGGACTAAAAACATTCAGTACTTC. This sequence encodes CASSYSRGTKNIQYF.

The chain employs TRBV7-2 and TRBJ2-7; the D gene is possibly TRBD2 (5 bases). In germline, CDR1 is SGHTA, CDR2 FQGNSA. The CDR3 contains 12 residues. The V and J ends lost 1 base and 10 bases respectively, with 11 bases between them. This chain's CDR3 is CASSLGGSRQYF. The CDR3 DNA reads TGTGCCAGCAGCTTAGGTGGGAGTCGTCAGTACTTC.